A selection of T cell receptor beta chains follows, all from one sample in a study of blood T cells in healthy people across ages. One entry per CDR3 protein, called by TCRdb with MiXCR from the 5' RACE reads. The table lists some 1.6 million distinct CDR3 sequences, 30% to 35% of them singletons. Sequencing was performed on blood. These receptors all come from a woman in her thirties in good health. The CDR3 runs from the conserved cysteine through the conserved F or W. Each record gives: clone size, D gene, J gene, V gene, CDR3 DNA, CDR3 protein. The D gene is left open where the match is weak. Clone size, where shown, is once, few, many, or a class for clones that have expanded.

>-|-|TRBJ2-3|TRBV12-3/TRBV12-4
TGTGCCAGCAGGCGGCTAGTAGATGCACAGTATTTT
CASRRLVDAQYF
>few|-|TRBJ1-2|TRBV6-4
TGTGCCAGCCGGCCTAGACAAGGCCCCTATGGCTACACCTTC
CASRPRQGPYGYTF
>-|-|TRBJ1-1|TRBV3-1
TGTGCCAGCGAGGACCTGGGACATCCGAACACTGAAGCTTTCTTT
CASEDLGHPNTEAFF
>-|TRBD2|TRBJ2-1|TRBV20-1
TGCAGTGCTAGAGATGACCTAGCGGGGTCCTCCTACAGTGAGCAGTTCTTC
CSARDDLAGSSYSEQFF
>-|-|TRBJ2-1|TRBV27
TGTGCCAGCAGACGAGTGGGCGACATTGTTCTTAATGAGCAGTTCTTC
CASRRVGDIVLNEQFF
>-|-|TRBJ1-2|TRBV5-4
TGTGCCAGCAGTCATGGGGGGGCCGGTAACTATGGCTACACCTTC
CASSHGGAGNYGYTF
>-|TRBD2|TRBJ2-7|TRBV7-9
TGTGCCAGCGGTCGGGGACTAGCGGGAAAGAGCCACGGGCAGTACTTC
CASGRGLAGKSHGQYF
>-|-|TRBJ2-2|TRBV13
TGTGCCAGCAGCCCTACGAGGTCAAACGGGGAGCTGTTTTTT
CASSPTRSNGELFF
>once|TRBD2|TRBJ2-3|TRBV3-1
TGTGCCAGCGGCCAATTTCGGCCGAGCAGAGCGGGGGGCCGCACAGATACGCAGTATTTT
CASGQFRPSRAGGRTDTQYF
>-|-|TRBJ2-7|TRBV5-1
TGCGCCAGCAGCGGGTGGACAGACTTCTCCTACGAGCAGTACTTC
CASSGWTDFSYEQYF
>many|-|TRBJ2-7|TRBV4-1
TGCGCCAGCAGCTCTTGGTTCGGGAGCCCAGACGAGCAGTACTTC
CASSSWFGSPDEQYF
>-|-|TRBJ1-2|TRBV7-9
TGTGCCAGCAGCCAGGTCGTGGGGCGCGGCTACACCTTC
CASSQVVGRGYTF
>once|-|TRBJ2-1|TRBV6-6
TGTGCCAGCAGTTACAACAGATACAATGAGCAGTTCTTC
CASSYNRYNEQFF
>-|-|TRBJ2-7|TRBV21-1
TGTGCCAGCAGCAACCTTATGGCGACTAGCGGGATCGTCGTCGGCTACGAGCAGTACTTC
CASSNLMATSGIVVGYEQYF
>few|-|TRBJ1-1|TRBV3-1
TGTGCCAGCAGCCAGGCCAAGGTGAACACTGAAGCTTTCTTT
CASSQAKVNTEAFF
>-|TRBD2|TRBJ2-1|TRBV10-3
TGTGCCATCAACCCCGGACTAGCCCAAAGCAATGGGCAGTTCTTC
CAINPGLAQSNGQFF
>few|TRBD1|TRBJ2-5|TRBV3-1
TGTGCCAGCAGCCAAGGGACAGGGGGAGTCCAAGAGACCCAGTACTTC
CASSQGTGGVQETQYF
>-|-|TRBJ1-6|TRBV28
TGTGCCAGCAGCCTATTAAGCTATAATTCACCCCTCCACTTT
CASSLLSYNSPLHF
>-|-|TRBJ2-5|TRBV27
TGTGCCAGCACCTTCCTAAGCAGCGGGCCAGGTGGAGGAGAGACCCAGTACTTC
CASTFLSSGPGGGETQYF
>many|-|TRBJ2-5|TRBV28
TGTGCCAGCAGTTTCCCGTATAGCCAAGAGACCCAGTACTTC
CASSFPYSQETQYF
>-|TRBD2|TRBJ2-1|TRBV20-1
TGCAGTGCTGCCCTCCCGGGGGGAGACAATGAGCAGTTCTTC
CSAALPGGDNEQFF
>few|-|TRBJ2-1|TRBV5-6
TGTGCCAGCAGCTATGAACTAGTCCACAATGAGCAGTTCTTC
CASSYELVHNEQFF
>-|TRBD2|TRBJ2-2|TRBV5-1
TGCGCCAGCAGGAAGCGGGGGGGAGAAAACACCGGGGAGCTGTTTTTT
CASRKRGGENTGELFF
>few|-|TRBJ2-5|TRBV7-8
TGTGCCAGCAGCTTAGATACTAGTCTTGAGACCCAGTACTTC
CASSLDTSLETQYF
>once|-|TRBJ1-1|TRBV18
TGTGCCAGCTCACTACGAGTCGACAGGTACATGAACACTGAAGCTTTCTTT
CASSLRVDRYMNTEAFF
>few|-|TRBJ1-1|TRBV20-1
TGCAGTGCTAGAGATAGGGAAAACACTGAAGCTTTCTTT
CSARDRENTEAFF
>few|TRBD2|TRBJ2-7|TRBV20-1
TGCAGTGCTAGAGCTCTAGCGGGGGCCGACTACGAGCAGTACTTC
CSARALAGADYEQYF
>few|-|TRBJ2-1|TRBV18
TGTGCCAGCTCACGAATTGACGACAATGAGCAGTTCTTC
CASSRIDDNEQFF
>-|-|TRBJ2-7|TRBV11-2
TGTGCCAGCAGCTTCGTTGAGGGGTCCTACACGCAGTACTTC
CASSFVEGSYTQYF
>-|TRBD2|TRBJ2-7|TRBV11-2
TGTGCCAGCAGCTCGGGGAGCGGGAGGTTTTATTACGAGCAGTACTTC
CASSSGSGRFYYEQYF
>few|-|TRBJ1-6|TRBV20-1
TGCAGTGCTAGAGATGGCAGGGGACTAACCCTCCACTTT
CSARDGRGLTLHF
>few|TRBD2|TRBJ2-1|TRBV10-3
TGTGCCATCAAGAGCGGGAGCTCCTACAATGAGCAGTTCTTC
CAIKSGSSYNEQFF
>-|-|TRBJ2-1|TRBV12-3/TRBV12-4
TGTGCCAGCAGTCCATCACCGGACTGGAATTACAATGAGCAGTTCTTC
CASSPSPDWNYNEQFF
>few|-|TRBJ2-7|TRBV7-8
TGTGCCAGCAGCTTAGACGGTTACTACGAGCAGTACTTC
CASSLDGYYEQYF
>many|-|TRBJ2-2|TRBV7-2
TGTGCCAGCAGCTTGGTGCCAGTTGCCGGGGAGCTGTTTTTT
CASSLVPVAGELFF
>-|-|TRBJ2-7|TRBV10-3
TGTGCCACCGCTCGGGACGGCCCATCCTACGAGCAGTACTTC
CATARDGPSYEQYF
>-|TRBD1|TRBJ1-1|TRBV20-1
TGCAGTGCTATTATGCCGGGACAGAAGAACACTGAAGCTTTCTTT
CSAIMPGQKNTEAFF
>many|-|TRBJ2-7|TRBV10-3
TGTGCCATCAGCCAAACCATGGCTGGCGAGCAGTACTTC
CAISQTMAGEQYF
>many|TRBD2|TRBJ2-4|TRBV7-6
TGTGCCAGCAGCCCAGCGGGATCGGTAAACATTCAGTACTTC
CASSPAGSVNIQYF
>-|TRBD1|TRBJ1-4|TRBV20-1
TGCAGTGGCCTTTCCGGGACAGGGGGGGAAAAACTGTTTTTT
CSGLSGTGGEKLFF
>-|-|TRBJ1-2|TRBV4-1
TGCGCCAGCAGCCAATCCAGGGCCTATGACTACACCTTC
CASSQSRAYDYTF
>-|TRBD2|TRBJ2-3|TRBV12-3/TRBV12-4
TGTGCCAGCAGTTCCAAAGCGGGAGGGCCGAAAGATACGCAGTATTTT
CASSSKAGGPKDTQYF
>-|-|TRBJ1-1|TRBV4-1
TGCGCCAGCAGCCAAGTTACAGTCGCGAGGGACACTGAAGCTTTCTTT
CASSQVTVARDTEAFF